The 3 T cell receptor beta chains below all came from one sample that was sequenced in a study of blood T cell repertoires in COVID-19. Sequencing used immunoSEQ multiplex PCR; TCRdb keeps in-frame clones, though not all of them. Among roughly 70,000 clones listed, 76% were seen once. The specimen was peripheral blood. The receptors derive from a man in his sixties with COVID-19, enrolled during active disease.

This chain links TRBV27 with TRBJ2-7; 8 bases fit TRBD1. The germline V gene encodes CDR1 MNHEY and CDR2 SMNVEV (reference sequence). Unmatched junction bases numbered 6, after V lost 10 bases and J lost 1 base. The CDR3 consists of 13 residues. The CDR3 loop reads CATQTGESYEQYF. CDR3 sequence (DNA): TGTGCCACCCAGACAGGGGAATCCTACGAGCAGTACTTC.

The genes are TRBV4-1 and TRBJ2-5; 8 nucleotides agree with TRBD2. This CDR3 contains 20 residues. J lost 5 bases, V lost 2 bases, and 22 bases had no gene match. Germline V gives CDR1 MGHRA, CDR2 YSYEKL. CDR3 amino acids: CASSQLEDTGGLEVRETQYF. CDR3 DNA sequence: TGCGCCAGCAGCCAACTTGAAGACACGGGAGGGCTAGAGGTTCGTGAGACCCAGTACTTC.

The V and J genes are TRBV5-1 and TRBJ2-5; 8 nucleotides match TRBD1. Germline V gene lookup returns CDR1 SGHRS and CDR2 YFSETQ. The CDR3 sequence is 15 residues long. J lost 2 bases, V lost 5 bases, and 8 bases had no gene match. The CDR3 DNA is TGCGCCAGCAGTGCTGGACAGGGCCCACAAGAGACCCAGTACTTC. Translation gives CASSAGQGPQETQYF.